This TCR beta chain is from a study of T cell responses to AZD1222 COVID-19 vaccine. Regarding the study as a whole: Clonal diversity was possibly underestimated; the donors were predominantly white British and more often female. Sampling captured repertoires only after the peak T cell response.

Germline trimming cut 2 bases from V and 6 bases from J; bases unmatched to any gene: 3. This CDR3 spans 14 amino acids. Per germline, CDR1 SNHLY and CDR2 FYNNEI. With regard to this clone: Its antigen is not identified.

Using immunoSEQ multiplex PCR, the repertoire was profiled, and TCRdb retains in-frame clones only, with some absent. Among about 270,000 clones, roughly 93% were seen once, and the ten largest hold 0.55%. The chain links TRBV2 to TRBJ1-2, with 10 bases fitting TRBD1. Sequenced material: peripheral blood, taken 28 days after the second AZD1222 dose. This TCR was sampled from an adult who received the AZD1222 COVID-19 vaccine. The CDR3 nucleotides read TGTGCCAGCAGTGAAAAGACAGGGGGCAATGGCTACACCTTC. Amino acids: CASSEKTGGNGYTF.